The source of this T cell receptor beta chain is a study of blood T cell repertoires in COVID-19. About the research overall: The cDNA or gDNA used as material had been derived from T cells, B-cell-depleted T cells, or PBMCs.

Sequencing was performed with immunoSEQ multiplex PCR; in TCRdb, only in-frame clones are kept and a portion is missing. The table has approximately 60,000 clones, approximately 89% seen once. V gave up 5 bases and J gave up 6 bases, with 19 bases separating them. This CDR3 has 15 amino acids. Germline V gene sequence: CDR1 MNHEY, CDR2 SVGAGI. This clonotype was sampled from a man aged 55-75 years with active or convalescent COVID-19. This chain links TRBV6-5 with TRBJ1-1, with D tentatively TRBD1 (6 bases). Sequenced sample: peripheral blood. CDR3 DNA: TGTGCCAGCAGTCAAACATGGGGGGGGGCTGCTGAAGCTTTCTTT. Its translation is CASSQTWGGAAEAFF.